One sample yielded the 3 T cell receptor beta chains listed below, sequenced in a study of radiotherapy plus CTLA-4 blockade in lung cancer. Clones were sequenced by immunoSEQ multiplex PCR, and TCRdb holds only the in-frame ones, with some missing. The repertoire includes 65,000 to 70,000 clones, around 80% of them detected once, and roughly a tenth sits in the top ten. Source: peripheral blood, taken from a patient treated with radiotherapy plus ipilimumab. The source is a human donor with non-small cell lung cancer who had a complete response to radiotherapy plus ipilimumab.

The rearrangement uses TRBV10-3 and TRBJ2-1; 7 nucleotides match TRBD1. Germline values: CDR1 ENHRY, CDR2 SYGVKD. The CDR3 length is 14 residues. V gave up 0 bases and J gave up 10 bases; unmatched junction bases: 6. The DNA of the CDR3 is TGTGCCATCAGTGAGTCGGCAGGGGGACGAGAGCAGTTCTTC. Its protein is CAISESAGGREQFF.

The V call is TRBV2, the J call TRBJ2-7, with D uncertain. Germline CDR1 reads SNHLY; CDR2 reads FYNNEI. The CDR3 sequence is 11 residues long. The V end lost 9 bases, the J end lost 3 bases, and 9 bases lay between the germline ends. The DNA of the CDR3 is TGTGCCAGTCGACGACTCTACGAGCAGTACTTC. Protein sequence: CASRRLYEQYF.

This chain links TRBV2 with TRBJ2-1; D is perhaps TRBD1 or TRBD2 (5 bases each). In germline, CDR1 is SNHLY, CDR2 FYNNEI. The CDR3 totals 15 residues. The V end was cut by 7 bases, the J end by 7 bases, with 20 bases between. The CDR3 loop reads CASTGWPEGLNEQFF. DNA of the CDR3: TGTGCCAGCACCGGGTGGCCTGAGGGGCTAAATGAGCAGTTCTTC.